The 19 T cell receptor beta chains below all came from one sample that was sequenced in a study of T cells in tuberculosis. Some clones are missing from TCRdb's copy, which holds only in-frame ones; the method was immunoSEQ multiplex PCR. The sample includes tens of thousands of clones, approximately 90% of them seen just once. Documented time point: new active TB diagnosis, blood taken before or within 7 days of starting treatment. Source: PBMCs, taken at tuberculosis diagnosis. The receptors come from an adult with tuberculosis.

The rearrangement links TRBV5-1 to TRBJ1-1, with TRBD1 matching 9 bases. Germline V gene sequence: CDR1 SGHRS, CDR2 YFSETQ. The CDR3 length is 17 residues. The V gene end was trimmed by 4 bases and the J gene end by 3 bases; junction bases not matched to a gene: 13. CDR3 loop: CASSAALLGQGYTEAFF. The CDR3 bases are TGCGCCAGCAGCGCCGCCCTTCTAGGACAGGGGTACACTGAAGCTTTCTTT.

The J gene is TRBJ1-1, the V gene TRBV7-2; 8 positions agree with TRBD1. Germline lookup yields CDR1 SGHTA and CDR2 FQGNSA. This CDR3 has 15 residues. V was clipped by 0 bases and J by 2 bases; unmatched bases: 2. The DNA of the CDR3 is TGTGCCAGCAGCTTAGCAGCAGGGGGCAACACTGAAGCTTTCTTT. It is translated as CASSLAAGGNTEAFF.

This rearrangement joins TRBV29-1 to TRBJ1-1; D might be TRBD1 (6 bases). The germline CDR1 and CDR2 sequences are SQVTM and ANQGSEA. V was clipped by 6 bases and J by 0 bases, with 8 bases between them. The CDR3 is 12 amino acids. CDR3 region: CSVRGMNTEAFF. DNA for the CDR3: TGCAGCGTCAGGGGCATGAACACTGAAGCTTTCTTT. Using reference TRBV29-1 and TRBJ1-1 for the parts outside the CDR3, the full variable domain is SAVISQKPSRDICQRGTSLTIQCQVDSQVTMMFWYRQQPGQSLTLIATANQGSEATYESGFVIDKFPISRPNLTFSTLTVSNMSPEDSSIYLCSVRGMNTEAFFGQGTRLTVV.

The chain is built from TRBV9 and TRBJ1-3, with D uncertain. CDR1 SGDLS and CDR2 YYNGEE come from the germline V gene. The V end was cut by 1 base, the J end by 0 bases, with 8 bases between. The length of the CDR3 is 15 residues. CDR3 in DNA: TGTGCCAGCAGCGTATCAGGCTCCTCTGGAAACACCATATATTTT. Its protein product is CASSVSGSSGNTIYF.

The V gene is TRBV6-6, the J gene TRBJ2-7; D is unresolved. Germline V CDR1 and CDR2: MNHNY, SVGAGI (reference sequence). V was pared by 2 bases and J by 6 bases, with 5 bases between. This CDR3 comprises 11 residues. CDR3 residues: CASSYLSEQYF. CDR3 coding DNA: TGTGCCAGCAGTTACCTCTCCGAGCAGTACTTC.

For the CDR3, the DNA is TGTGCCAGCAGCTTTGCCAGGGATGAAAAACTGTTTTTT. This gives the protein CASSFARDEKLFF. The chain carries TRBV7-8 and TRBJ1-4; D might be TRBD1 (5 bases). The length of the CDR3 is 13 residues. Deletions cut 3 bases from V and 6 bases from J, with 8 bases between. Germline V gives CDR1 SGHVS, CDR2 FQNEAQ.

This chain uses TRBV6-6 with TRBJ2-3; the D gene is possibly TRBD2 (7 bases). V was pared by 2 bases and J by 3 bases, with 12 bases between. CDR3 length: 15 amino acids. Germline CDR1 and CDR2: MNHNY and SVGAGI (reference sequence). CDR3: CASSYKGGGTDTQYF. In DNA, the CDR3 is TGTGCCAGCAGTTACAAGGGGGGAGGGACAGATACGCAGTATTTT.

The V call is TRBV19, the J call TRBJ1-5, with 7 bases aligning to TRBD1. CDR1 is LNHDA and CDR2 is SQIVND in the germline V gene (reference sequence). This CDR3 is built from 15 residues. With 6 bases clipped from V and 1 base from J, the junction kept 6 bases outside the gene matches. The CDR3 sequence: CASSLLTGSNQPQHF. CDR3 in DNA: TGTGCCAGTAGCTTACTGACAGGGAGCAATCAGCCCCAGCATTTT.

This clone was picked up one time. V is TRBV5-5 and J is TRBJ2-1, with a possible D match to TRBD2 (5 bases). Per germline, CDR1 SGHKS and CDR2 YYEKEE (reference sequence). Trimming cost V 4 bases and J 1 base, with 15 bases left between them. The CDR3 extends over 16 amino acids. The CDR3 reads CASSHGLRGSYNEQFF. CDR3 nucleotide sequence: TGTGCCAGCAGCCACGGACTTCGGGGTTCCTACAATGAGCAGTTCTTC.

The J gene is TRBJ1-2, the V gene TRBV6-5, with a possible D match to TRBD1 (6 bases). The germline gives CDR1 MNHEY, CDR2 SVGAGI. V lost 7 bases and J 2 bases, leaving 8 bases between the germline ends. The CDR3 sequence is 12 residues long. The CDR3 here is CASTTGNYGYTF. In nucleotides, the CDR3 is TGTGCCAGCACCACAGGGAACTATGGCTACACCTTC.

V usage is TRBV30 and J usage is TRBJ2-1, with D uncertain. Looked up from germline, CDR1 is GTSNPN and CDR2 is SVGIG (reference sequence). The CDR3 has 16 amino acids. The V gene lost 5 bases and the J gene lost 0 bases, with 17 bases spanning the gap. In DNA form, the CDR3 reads TGTGCCTGGGATAGCCCCGGATTTAGCTCCTACAATGAGCAGTTCTTC. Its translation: CAWDSPGFSSYNEQFF.

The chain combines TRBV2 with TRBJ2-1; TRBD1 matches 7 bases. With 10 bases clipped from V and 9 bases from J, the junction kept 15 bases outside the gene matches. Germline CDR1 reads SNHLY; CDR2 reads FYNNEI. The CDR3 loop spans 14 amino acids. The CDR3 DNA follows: TGTGCCACCAGGACCCCGGGACAGAAGATTGAGCAGTTCTTC. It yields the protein CATRTPGQKIEQFF.

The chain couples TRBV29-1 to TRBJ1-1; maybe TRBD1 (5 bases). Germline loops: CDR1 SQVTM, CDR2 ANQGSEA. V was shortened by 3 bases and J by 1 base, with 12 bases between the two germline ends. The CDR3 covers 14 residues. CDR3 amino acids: CSVDAGQRNTEAFF. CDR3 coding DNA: TGCAGCGTTGACGCAGGGCAGAGGAACACTGAAGCTTTCTTT.

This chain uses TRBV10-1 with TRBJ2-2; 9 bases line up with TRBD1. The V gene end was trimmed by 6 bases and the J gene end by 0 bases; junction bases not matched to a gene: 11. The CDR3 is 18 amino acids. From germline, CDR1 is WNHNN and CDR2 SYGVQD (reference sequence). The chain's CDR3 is CASSSNRTGATNTGELFF. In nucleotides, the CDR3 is TGCGCCAGCAGCTCTAACCGGACAGGGGCCACGAACACCGGGGAGCTGTTTTTT.

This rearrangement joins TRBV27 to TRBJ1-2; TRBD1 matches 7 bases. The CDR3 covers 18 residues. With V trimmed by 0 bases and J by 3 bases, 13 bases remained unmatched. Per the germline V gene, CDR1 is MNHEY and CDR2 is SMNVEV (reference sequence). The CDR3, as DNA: TGTGCCAGCAGTTTATCGACTTTTGGGACAGCCTTTTACTATGGCTACACCTTC. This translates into CASSLSTFGTAFYYGYTF.

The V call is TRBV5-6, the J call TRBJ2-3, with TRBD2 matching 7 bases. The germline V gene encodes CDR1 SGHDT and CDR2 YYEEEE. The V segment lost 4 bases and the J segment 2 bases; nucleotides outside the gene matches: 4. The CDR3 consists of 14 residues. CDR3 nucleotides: TGTGCCAGCAGCCCCGGGGGGTTCACAGATACGCAGTATTTT. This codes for CASSPGGFTDTQYF.

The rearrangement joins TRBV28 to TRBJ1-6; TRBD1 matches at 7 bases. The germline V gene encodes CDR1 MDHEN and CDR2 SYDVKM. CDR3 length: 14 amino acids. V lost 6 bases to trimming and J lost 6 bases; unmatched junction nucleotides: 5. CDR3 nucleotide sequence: TGTGCCAGCAGCGACAGGGTTGGTAATTCACCCCTCCACTTT. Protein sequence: CASSDRVGNSPLHF.

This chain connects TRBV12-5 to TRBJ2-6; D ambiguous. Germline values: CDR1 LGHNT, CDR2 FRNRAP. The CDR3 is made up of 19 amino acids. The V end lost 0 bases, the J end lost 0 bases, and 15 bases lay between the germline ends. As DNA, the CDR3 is TGTGCTAGTGGTTTGGTACTGGGCAGCCTCCTCTCTGGGGCCAACGTCCTGACTTTC. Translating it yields CASGLVLGSLLSGANVLTF.

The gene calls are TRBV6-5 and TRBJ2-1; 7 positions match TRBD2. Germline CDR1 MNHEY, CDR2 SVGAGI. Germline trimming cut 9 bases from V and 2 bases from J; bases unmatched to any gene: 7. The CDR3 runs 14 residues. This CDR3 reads CASKVGGTYNEQFF. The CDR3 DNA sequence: TGTGCCAGTAAGGTGGGGGGGACCTACAATGAGCAGTTCTTC.